The table lists the clone carrying this T cell receptor (beta chain) with a few counts. A TCRbeta library incorporating unique molecular identifiers was prepared. One entry per CDR3 protein results from TCRdb running MiXCR on the PCR reads. The sample consists of about 400,000 distinct CDR3 sequences, 13% of them appearing once. Germline V CDR1 and CDR2: MNHEY, SVGEGT. CDR3 length: 14 residues. With 0 bases clipped from V and 7 bases from J, the junction kept 3 bases outside the gene matches. This sample was taken from a study of T-cell reconstitution after alpha-beta-depleted transplantation in children.

This TCR was recovered from a human donor who donated a stem cell graft to a child with Fanconi anemia. The chain joins TRBV6-2 or TRBV6-3 to TRBJ2-1, with TRBD2 matching over 7 bases. Sequencing was performed on PBMCs, taken from the stem cell graft. CDR3 residues: CASSYSVGGNEQFF. DNA for the CDR3: TGTGCCAGCAGTTACTCGGTGGGGGGGAATGAGCAGTTCTTC.